One and the same sample provided the 25 T cell receptor beta chains below, sequenced in a study of Graves' ophthalmopathy and Graves' hyperthyroidism. Researchers took RNA transcripts and amplified TCR beta CDR3 regions from them. First-round RT-PCR used HTBI primers; second-round multiplex PCR followed. TCRdb re-derived calls from the multiplex PCR reads in MiXCR, one entry per CDR3 protein. The sample lists over a million distinct CDR3 sequences; 35% to 40% were seen once. Sequencing input: peripheral blood or thyroid tissue (not recorded which). Source of these receptors: an adult man with Graves' hyperthyroidism.

This clonotype occurred many times. The V gene is TRBV19, the J gene TRBJ2-7; TRBD1 agrees at 10 bases. Unmatched junction bases numbered 2, after V lost 6 bases and J lost 0 bases. CDR1 and CDR2 from the germline V gene are LNHDA and SQIVND (reference sequence). The CDR3 is 14 amino acids. In DNA form, the CDR3 reads TGTGCCAGTAGGGACAGGGGGAGCTCCTACGAGCAGTACTTC. It is translated as CASRDRGSSYEQYF. The variable domain in full, with the rest retrieved from reference TRBV19 and TRBJ2-7, is DGGITQSPKYLFRKEGQNVTLSCEQNLNHDAMYWYRQDPGQGLRLIYYSQIVNDFQKGDIAEGYSVSREKKESFPLTVTSAQKNPTAFYLCASRDRGSSYEQYFGPGTRLTVT.

Many counts were recorded for this clonotype. One end of the junction is discordant with germline, which a read error may explain. V usage is TRBV5-1 and J usage is TRBJ2-5; unclear D gene. This CDR3 spans 12 amino acids. Germline V gives CDR1 SGHRS, CDR2 YFSETQ. CDR3 DNA: TGTGCCAGCAGCATGACCGGTGAGACCCAGTACTTC. It encodes CASSMTGETQYF.

This clonotype was counted ten times or more. CDR3 loop: CASKLDRGRDTEAFF. The CDR3 region has the DNA TGCGCCAGCAAATTGGACAGGGGGCGAGACACTGAAGCTTTCTTT. The rearrangement uses TRBV4-3 and TRBJ1-1; 11 bases line up with TRBD1. V trimming: 7 bases; J trimming: 3 bases; junction bases outside the gene matches: 7. The germline CDR1 and CDR2 sequences are LGHNA and YSLEER. CDR3 size: 15 residues.

Only a few counts were recorded for this clonotype. The chain employs TRBV12-3 or TRBV12-4 and TRBJ2-7; TRBD2 agrees at 14 bases. The length of the CDR3 is 15 residues. The V gene end was trimmed by 5 bases and the J gene end by 7 bases; junction bases not matched to a gene: 7. CDR3 in amino acids: CASSPGLAGDLEQYF. CDR3 DNA sequence: TGTGCCAGCAGTCCGGGACTAGCGGGAGACTTAGAGCAGTACTTC.

The chain joins TRBV5-1 to TRBJ1-1; 7 bases line up with TRBD1. The CDR3 totals 13 residues. Germline lookup yields CDR1 SGHRS and CDR2 YFSETQ. The V and J ends lost 3 bases and 4 bases, in that order; junction bases with no gene match: 3. The CDR3 DNA is TGCGCCAGCAGCTGGACAGGTACCACTGAAGCTTTCTTT. Protein sequence: CASSWTGTTEAFF.

This clonotype was seen many times. The genes are TRBV14 and TRBJ2-2; D is tentatively TRBD1 or TRBD2 (6 bases each). This CDR3 is built from 17 residues. Between the trimmed V and J ends, which lost 0 bases and 8 bases, there was a span of 19 bases. Germline CDR1 reads SGHDN; CDR2 reads FVKESK. CDR3 protein: CASSQDRGTLGIGELFF. CDR3 DNA: TGTGCCAGCAGCCAAGATCGGGGGACATTGGGGATAGGGGAGCTGTTTTTT.

Note on this clonotype: Relative to the germline gene, one junction end is altered; a read error may explain this. The rearrangement links TRBV29-1 to TRBJ1-2; D is uncertain. The CDR3 is 15 residues long. Per germline, CDR1 SQVTM and CDR2 ANQGSEA. CDR3 in DNA: TGCAGCGTTGTCTTCTATAGGGTCGACGGCTATGGCCACACCTTC. It is translated as CSVVFYRVDGYGHTF. The whole variable domain, filled in from reference TRBV29-1 and TRBJ1-2, reads SAVISQKPSRDICQRGTSLTIQCQVDSQVTMMFWYRQQPGQSLTLIATANQGSEATYESGFVIDKFPISRPNLTFSTLTVSNMSPEDSSIYLCSVVFYRVDGYGHTFGSGTRLTVV.

The chain has TRBV7-9 and TRBJ2-7; the match to TRBD2 covers 7 bases. CDR3 length: 13 amino acids. Unmatched junction bases numbered 8, after V lost 5 bases and J lost 7 bases. Germline loops: CDR1 SEHNR, CDR2 FQNEAQ (reference sequence). The CDR3 spells CASSGGDAGEQYF. Written as DNA, the CDR3 is TGTGCCAGCAGCGGGGGGGACGCGGGAGAGCAGTACTTC.

The chain employs TRBV6-4 and TRBJ2-6; D is uncertain. The germline V gene has CDR1 MRHNA and CDR2 SNTAGT. This CDR3 is built from 16 residues. V was shortened by 10 bases and J by 0 bases, with 16 bases between the two germline ends. CDR3 region: CANSKDRGSGANVLTF. Written as DNA, the CDR3 is TGTGCCAACAGCAAGGACCGCGGCTCTGGGGCCAACGTCCTGACTTTC.

Only a few counts were recorded for this clonotype. J is TRBJ2-7 and V is TRBV5-4; D is uncertain. The CDR3 sequence is 15 residues long. The germline CDR1 and CDR2 sequences are SGHNT and YYREEE (reference sequence). Trimming stripped 4 bases from V and 2 bases from J, with 16 bases between. The CDR3 nucleotides are TGTGCCAGCAGCCCGATACTCCGCCAGCCCTACGAGCAGTACTTC. Its protein product is CASSPILRQPYEQYF.

This clonotype was observed a few times. One junction end does not reproduce the germline sequence, and a read error may be involved. The V gene is TRBV10-3, the J gene TRBJ2-5, with D perhaps matching TRBD1 or TRBD2 (5 bases each). The CDR3 contains 16 residues. Germline V gene sequence: CDR1 ENHRY, CDR2 SYGVKD. DNA of the CDR3: TGTGCCAGCAGTGACGAAGGGGCGAGGGGCCAAGAGACCCAGTACTTC. Translated, it gives CASSDEGARGQETQYF.

The V gene is TRBV12-3 or TRBV12-4, the J gene TRBJ2-7, with a possible D match to TRBD2 (5 bases). V lost 5 bases and J 0 bases, leaving 17 bases between the germline ends. CDR3 length: 16 amino acids. The CDR3 nucleotides are TGTGCCAGCAGTCTGGCCTTTAGCGCCATCTCCTACGAGCAGTACTTC. This encodes CASSLAFSAISYEQYF.

This chain links TRBV7-9 with TRBJ2-7, with D possibly being TRBD1 or TRBD2 (6 bases each). The CDR3 is made up of 15 amino acids. The germline V gene encodes CDR1 SEHNR and CDR2 FQNEAQ (reference sequence). V lost 5 bases, J lost 6 bases, and 20 bases lay in between. The chain's CDR3 is CASSRWSGAPIEQYF. CDR3 nucleotide sequence: TGTGCCAGCAGCCGGTGGTCGGGGGCCCCGATCGAGCAGTACTTC.

In the case of this clonotype: With a much larger clone just one base away, this may be a read error. This is likely a read error, given that the CDR3 carries no conserved phenylalanine or tryptophan at its end. The V and J genes are TRBV7-2 and TRBJ2-7; D is possibly TRBD1 (6 bases). The length of the CDR3 is 14 residues. Trimming pared 5 bases from V and 5 bases from J, leaving 16 bases between. Germline lookup yields CDR1 SGHTA and CDR2 FQGNSA. CDR3 in amino acids: CASSQARQDHEQYL. The CDR3 DNA sequence: TGTGCCAGCAGCCAAGCGAGACAGGACCACGAGCAGTACCTC.

The V call is TRBV7-2, the J call TRBJ1-2; D possibly corresponds to TRBD1 (5 bases). Germline-derived CDR1 and CDR2 are SGHTA and FQGNSA. Between the trimmed V and J ends, which lost 5 bases and 0 bases, there was a span of 22 bases. This CDR3 comprises 18 residues. This CDR3 reads CASSTRLAGLETNYGYTF. For the CDR3, the DNA is TGTGCCAGCAGCACACGACTAGCGGGACTAGAGACTAACTATGGCTACACCTTC.

In the case of this clonotype: The CDR3 does not close with the conserved phenylalanine or tryptophan, likely indicating a read error. Because the CDR3's place on the DNA is in doubt, the DNA is left out and the CDR3 is given as listed by TCRdb. This sequence joins TRBV7-9 and TRBJ2-5. Termini included, the CDR3 measures 8 amino acids. Germline V gene sequence: CDR1 SEHNR, CDR2 FQNEAQ (reference sequence). CDR3 loop: CASSQKVE.

The count of this clonotype is one. V gene TRBV24-1 combines with J gene TRBJ1-1, with D possibly being TRBD1 (5 bases). Germline V CDR1 and CDR2: KGHDR, SFDVKD. Trimming pared 3 bases from V and 11 bases from J, leaving 12 bases between. This CDR3 is 12 amino acids long. The CDR3 spells CATSDGGRDAFF. The CDR3 region has the DNA TGTGCCACCAGTGATGGGGGACGGGACGCTTTCTTT.

The rearrangement joins TRBV6-1 to TRBJ1-1; 7 positions agree with TRBD1. Germline CDR1 reads MNHNS; CDR2 reads SASEGT. V lost 7 bases and J lost 8; bases outside the gene matches: 10. The CDR3 length is 13 residues. In DNA form, the CDR3 reads TGTGCCAGCACCCTAGGACAGGCCGGAGAAGCTTTCTTT. Its translation: CASTLGQAGEAFF.

The chain couples TRBV10-3 to TRBJ1-3; the D gene is possibly TRBD1 (5 bases). CDR3 length: 15 amino acids. The V gene's germline CDR1 is ENHRY and CDR2 SYGVKD. V shed 6 bases and J shed 4 bases, with 16 bases lying between them. CDR3 protein: CAIRQTRVAGNTIYF. As DNA, the CDR3 is TGTGCCATCAGGCAAACCAGGGTCGCGGGAAACACCATATATTTT.

Concerning this clonotype: The junction and the germline gene differ at one end; a read error may be behind it. The chain uses TRBV6-5 and TRBJ1-3, with a weak D call TRBD1 (5 bases). Germline CDR1 MNHEY, CDR2 SVGAGI. The CDR3 runs to 15 residues. The CDR3 protein is CASRWDADSGNTMYF. DNA for the CDR3: TGTGCCAGCAGGTGGGACGCCGACTCTGGAAACACCATGTATTTT.

This sequence joins TRBV29-1 and TRBJ1-5; D may be TRBD1 (6 bases). The V gene lost 8 bases and the J gene lost 0 bases, with 14 bases spanning the gap. CDR1 and CDR2 from the germline V gene are SQVTM and ANQGSEA. CDR3 size: 14 residues. The CDR3, as DNA: TGCAGCTTAGGGGGGCCGAGTAGCAATCAGCCCCAGCATTTT. Translating it yields CSLGGPSSNQPQHF. Based on the CDR3 plus reference TRBV29-1 and TRBJ1-5, the full variable domain is SAVISQKPSRDICQRGTSLTIQCQVDSQVTMMFWYRQQPGQSLTLIATANQGSEATYESGFVIDKFPISRPNLTFSTLTVSNMSPEDSSIYLCSLGGPSSNQPQHFGDGTRLSIL.

V gene TRBV29-1 combines with J gene TRBJ2-7; D is unclear. Trimming took off 4 bases at V and 7 bases at J, with 11 bases between the two ends. There are 11 residues in the CDR3. Looked up from germline, CDR1 is SQVTM and CDR2 is ANQGSEA. Written as DNA, the CDR3 is TGCAGCGTTGTTGCCGACAATGAGCAGTACTTC. The encoded protein is CSVVADNEQYF.

V and J are TRBV7-2 and TRBJ2-7, with 14 nucleotides matching TRBD2. The ends lost 5 bases at V and 10 bases at J; junction bases unmatched: 10. Germline CDR1 reads SGHTA; CDR2 reads FQGNSA. This CDR3 is 15 amino acids long. The CDR3: CASSPWTSGGWAQYF. CDR3 in DNA: TGTGCCAGCAGCCCATGGACTAGCGGGGGGTGGGCCCAGTACTTC.

This clonotype was seen a few times. The chain links TRBV5-5 to TRBJ1-1; no firm D call. Germline-derived CDR1 and CDR2 are SGHKS and YYEKEE (reference sequence). V shed 3 bases and J shed 1 base, with 7 bases lying between them. The CDR3 loop spans 13 amino acids. The CDR3 sequence: CASSSVPNTEAFF. The CDR3 DNA reads TGTGCCAGCAGCTCCGTTCCGAACACTGAAGCTTTCTTT.

The rearrangement joins TRBV6-6 to TRBJ2-3, with D tentatively TRBD1 (6 bases). CDR1 and CDR2 (germline): MNHNY, SVGAGI (reference sequence). This CDR3 is built from 16 residues. The V gene lost 2 bases and the J gene lost 1 base, with 13 bases spanning the gap. The CDR3 region is CASSYMDRRGTDTQYF. The CDR3 nucleotides read TGTGCCAGCAGTTACATGGACAGACGGGGCACAGATACGCAGTATTTT.